This T cell receptor beta chain was documented in a study of blood T cell repertoires in COVID-19. Study overall: COVID-19 samples, acute and convalescent, were from the United States, Italy and Spain. Sample material is recorded as cDNA or gDNA derived from T cells, B-cell-depleted T cells, or PBMCs.

Original handling: The authors estimated nucleated cell counts from reference gene primer amplification. TCRdb keeps only in-frame clones here, not all; method: immunoSEQ multiplex PCR. V and J calls plus clone size are reproduced from that table; the DNA served to infer D and trimming. The sample yields approximately 160,000 clones, around 80% seen once. The V and J ends lost 4 bases and 1 base respectively, with 17 bases between them. This CDR3 region has 16 residues. The germline V gene encodes CDR1 SGHKS and CDR2 YYEKEE (reference sequence). The chain has TRBV5-5 and TRBJ1-1; D call uncertain. The sequenced sample consisted of peripheral blood. This receptor was taken from a woman older than 75 with acute or convalescent COVID-19. For the CDR3, the DNA is TGTGCCAGCAGCCCTATACTTTTTCTTCGGAACACTGAAGCTTTCTTT. Residues: CASSPILFLRNTEAFF.